What follows describes a single T cell receptor (beta chain). Method: immunoSEQ multiplex PCR; TCRdb's copy keeps in-frame clones and lacks some. The table lists fewer than 40,000 clones, about four fifths of them singletons, with about 3.8% in the top ten. This entry belongs to a study of chemoradiotherapy in HPV16-positive cancers. Trimming took 5 bases from V and 6 from J, leaving 12 bases between them. The V gene's germline CDR1 is SGHRS and CDR2 YFSETQ. This CDR3 contains 13 residues. The sequence came from a human donor with HPV-associated anogenital cancer. Sequences were derived from blood, sampled from a patient who underwent chemoradiotherapy. This chain connects TRBV5-1 to TRBJ1-3; perhaps TRBD1 as D (6 bases). CDR3 nucleotides: TGCGCCAGCAGTCGCCAGGGGTTAAACACCATATATTTT. This codes for CASSRQGLNTIYF.